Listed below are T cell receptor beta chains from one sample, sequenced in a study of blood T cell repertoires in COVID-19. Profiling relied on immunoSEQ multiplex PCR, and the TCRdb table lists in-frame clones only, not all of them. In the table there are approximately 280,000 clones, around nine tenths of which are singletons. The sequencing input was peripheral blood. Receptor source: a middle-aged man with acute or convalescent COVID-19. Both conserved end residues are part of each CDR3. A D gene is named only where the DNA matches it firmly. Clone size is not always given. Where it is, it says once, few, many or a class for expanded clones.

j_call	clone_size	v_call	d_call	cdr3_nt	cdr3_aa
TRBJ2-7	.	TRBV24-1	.	TGTGCCACCAGTGGTGACCGAGACAGCAACATCTACGAGCAGTACTTC	CATSGDRDSNIYEQYF
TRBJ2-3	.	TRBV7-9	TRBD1	TGTGCCAGCAGCGGTCGGGACAGCTACACAGATACGCAGTATTTT	CASSGRDSYTDTQYF
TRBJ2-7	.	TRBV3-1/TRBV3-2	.	TGTGCCAGCAGCCGAAGGGGACACCCGGAGTACGAGCAGTACTTC	CASSRRGHPEYEQYF
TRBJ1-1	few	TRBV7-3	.	TGTGCCAGCAGCTTAAAGGGGCAGGATGAAGCTTTCTTT	CASSLKGQDEAFF
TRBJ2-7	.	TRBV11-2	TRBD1	TGTGCCAGCAGCTTCCGGGACAGGGACTACGAGCAGTACTTC	CASSFRDRDYEQYF
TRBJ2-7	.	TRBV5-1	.	TGCGCCAGCAGCTTGGGAGGGGGATCCTACGAGCAGTACTTC	CASSLGGGSYEQYF
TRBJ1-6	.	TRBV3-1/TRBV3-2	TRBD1	TGTGCCAGCAGAGACAGGGGTAATTCACCCCTCCACTTT	CASRDRGNSPLHF
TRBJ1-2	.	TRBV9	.	TGTGCCAGCAGCTCTCGGAGCTTTGCTAACTATGGCTACACCTTC	CASSSRSFANYGYTF
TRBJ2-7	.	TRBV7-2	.	TGTGCCAGCAGCCCCGGGACTCTAAAAAGGGAGCAGTACTTC	CASSPGTLKREQYF
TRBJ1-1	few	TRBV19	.	TGTGCCAGTAGTGCCTCCGGAGTTTATACTGAAGCTTTCTTT	CASSASGVYTEAFF
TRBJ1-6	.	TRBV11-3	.	TGTGCCAGCAGCCAATCGCGACTTTCACCCCTCCACTTT	CASSQSRLSPLHF
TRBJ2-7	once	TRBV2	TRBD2	TGTGCCAGCACTATTGGGGGACTAGCGGGGGGACTCGCCTACGAGCAGTACTTC	CASTIGGLAGGLAYEQYF
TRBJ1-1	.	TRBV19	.	TGTGCCAGTAAAGACTACGGGCGGCGTAGCTCTGAAGCTTTCTTT	CASKDYGRRSSEAFF
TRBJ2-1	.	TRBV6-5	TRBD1	TGTGCCATCGGGACAGTATACAATGAGCAGTTCTTC	CAIGTVYNEQFF
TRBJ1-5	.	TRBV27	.	TGTGCCAGCAGTTCCGGGACCGGGGGAATCGAGCCCCAGCATTTT	CASSSGTGGIEPQHF
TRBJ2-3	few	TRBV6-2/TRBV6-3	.	TGTGCCAGCAGCTATCGCCGGTTCACAGATACGCAGTATTTT	CASSYRRFTDTQYF
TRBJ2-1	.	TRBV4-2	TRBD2	TGTGCCAGCAGCCAAGATCAGGAATGGGGGGGTAAGCAGTTCTTC	CASSQDQEWGGKQFF
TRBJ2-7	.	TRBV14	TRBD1	TGTGCCAGCAGCCGGGATGAGGGACAGGGCTACGAGCAGTACTTC	CASSRDEGQGYEQYF
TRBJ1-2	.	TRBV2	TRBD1	TGTGCCAGCAGTGAAGGTTCAGGGGGTAGAGGCTACACCTTC	CASSEGSGGRGYTF
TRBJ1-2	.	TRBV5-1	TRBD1	TGCGCCAGCAGCTCGGACAGGGGCAACTATGGCTACACCTTC	CASSSDRGNYGYTF
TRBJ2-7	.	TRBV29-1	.	TGCAGCGCCTCCTTTAGTTCCTACGAGCAGTACTTC	CSASFSSYEQYF
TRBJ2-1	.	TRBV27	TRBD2	TGTGCCAGCAGCTCCCACATCGTAGCGGGGGCTTACAATGAGCAGTTCTTC	CASSSHIVAGAYNEQFF
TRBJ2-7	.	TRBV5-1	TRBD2	TGCGCCAGCAGAGGACTAGCGGGCGCGGTATCCCACGAGCAGTACTTC	CASRGLAGAVSHEQYF
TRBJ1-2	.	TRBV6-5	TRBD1	TGTGCCAGCAGTTCCCCGGGACAGAACTATGGCTACACCTTC	CASSSPGQNYGYTF
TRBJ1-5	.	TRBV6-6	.	TGTGCCAGCAGCCCAGGGGTCCAGCCCCAGCATTTT	CASSPGVQPQHF
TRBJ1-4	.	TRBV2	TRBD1	TGTGCCAGGGGGGGGACAGGGACAACTAATGAAAAACTGTTTTTT	CARGGTGTTNEKLFF
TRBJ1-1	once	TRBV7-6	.	TGTGCCAGCACCCGGATGGGGGGGACTGAAGCTTTCTTT	CASTRMGGTEAFF
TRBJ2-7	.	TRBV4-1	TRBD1	TGCGCCAGCAGCCGCATCTTACCGACCCGGGACAGGTCCTACGAGCAGTACTTC	CASSRILPTRDRSYEQYF
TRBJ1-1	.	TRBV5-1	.	TGCGCCAGCAGCACCGCGACAGGTGTGAACACTGAAGCTTTCTTT	CASSTATGVNTEAFF
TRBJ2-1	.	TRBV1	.	TGCACCAGCAGCCAACTAGGCAATGAGCAGTTCTTC	CTSSQLGNEQFF
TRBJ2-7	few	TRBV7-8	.	TGTGCCAGCAGCCCGAGGACTTATGATATCTCCTACGAGCAGTACTTC	CASSPRTYDISYEQYF
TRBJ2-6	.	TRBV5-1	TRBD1	TGCGCCAGCAGCTTAGGCAGGGGGCCGATCTCTGGGGCCAACGTCCTGACTTTC	CASSLGRGPISGANVLTF
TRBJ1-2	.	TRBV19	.	TGTGCCACCTCGCTGGTGGCAAAATCTAACTATGGCTACACCTTC	CATSLVAKSNYGYTF
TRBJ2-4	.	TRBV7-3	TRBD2	TGTGCCAGCAGCTACCCAGCGGGGGGGAGGAAAAACATTCAGTACTTC	CASSYPAGGRKNIQYF
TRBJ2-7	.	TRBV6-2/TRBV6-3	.	TGTGCCAGCAGCCCTATCACTAGCTACGAGCAGTACTTC	CASSPITSYEQYF
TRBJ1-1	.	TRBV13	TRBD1	TGTGCCAGCAGCCCTCGACAGGGGGGCCTGAACACTGAAGCTTTCTTT	CASSPRQGGLNTEAFF
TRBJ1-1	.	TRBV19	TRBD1	TGTGCCAGTAGTATTGGTGGGGACAGGGGGAACACTGAAGCTTTCTTT	CASSIGGDRGNTEAFF
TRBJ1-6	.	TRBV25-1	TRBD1	TGTGCCAGCAGTGAATCGGGACAGGGGGCGGCTTCACCCCTCCACTTT	CASSESGQGAASPLHF
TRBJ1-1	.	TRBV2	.	TGTGCCAGCGCCCGGGAGAGAAACACTGAAGCTTTCTTT	CASARERNTEAFF
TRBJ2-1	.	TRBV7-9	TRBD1	TGTGCCAGCAGTATCGGACAGGGGGCAGGTCATGAGCAGTTCTTC	CASSIGQGAGHEQFF
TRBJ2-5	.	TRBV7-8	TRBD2	TGTGCCAGCAGCCAGCGGGGCCCTAAGAGGGAGACCCAGTACTTC	CASSQRGPKRETQYF
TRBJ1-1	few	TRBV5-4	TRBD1	TGTGCCAGCAGCTCGGGACAGGGGTCTTCTGAAGCTTTCTTT	CASSSGQGSSEAFF
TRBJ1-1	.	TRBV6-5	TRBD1	TGTGCCAGCCAGGACAGGGGGCTCACTGAAGCTTTCTTT	CASQDRGLTEAFF
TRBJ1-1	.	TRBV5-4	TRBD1	TGTGCCAGCAGCCAAGCCGGGACAGGGCGAAGCACTGAAGCTTTCTTT	CASSQAGTGRSTEAFF
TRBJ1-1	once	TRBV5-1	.	TGCGCCAGCGGCTCCGGTACAGGGAACACTGAAGCTTTCTTT	CASGSGTGNTEAFF
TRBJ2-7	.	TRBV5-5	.	TGTGCCAGCAGCCAGCGGTCTCTTTCCTACGAGCAGTACTTC	CASSQRSLSYEQYF
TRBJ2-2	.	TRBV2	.	TGTGCCAGCAGCGCAGGGGCAGTGAACACCGGGGAGCTGTTTTTT	CASSAGAVNTGELFF